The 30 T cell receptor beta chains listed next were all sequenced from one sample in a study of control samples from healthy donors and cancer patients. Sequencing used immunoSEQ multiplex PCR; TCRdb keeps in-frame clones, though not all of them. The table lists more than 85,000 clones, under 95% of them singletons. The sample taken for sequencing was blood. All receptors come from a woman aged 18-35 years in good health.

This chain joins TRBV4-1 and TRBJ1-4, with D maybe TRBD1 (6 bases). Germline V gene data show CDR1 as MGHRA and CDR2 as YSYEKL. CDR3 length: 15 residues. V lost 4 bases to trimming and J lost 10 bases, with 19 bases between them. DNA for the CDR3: TGCGCCAGCAGCCTACCCGGGACAAAAGAAGGAAAACTGTTTTTT. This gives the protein CASSLPGTKEGKLFF.

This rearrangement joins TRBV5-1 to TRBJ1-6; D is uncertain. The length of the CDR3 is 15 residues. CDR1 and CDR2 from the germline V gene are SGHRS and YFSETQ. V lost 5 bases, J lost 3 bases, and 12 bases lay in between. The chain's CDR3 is CASRDEDRYNSPLHF. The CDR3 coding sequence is TGCGCCAGCAGGGATGAGGACCGCTATAATTCACCCCTCCACTTT.

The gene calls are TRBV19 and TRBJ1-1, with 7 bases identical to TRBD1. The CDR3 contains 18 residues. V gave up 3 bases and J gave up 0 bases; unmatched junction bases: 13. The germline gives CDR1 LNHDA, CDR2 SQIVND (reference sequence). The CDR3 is CASSMWLGIQGLNTEAFF. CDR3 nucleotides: TGTGCCAGTAGTATGTGGTTGGGGATACAGGGGTTGAACACTGAAGCTTTCTTT.

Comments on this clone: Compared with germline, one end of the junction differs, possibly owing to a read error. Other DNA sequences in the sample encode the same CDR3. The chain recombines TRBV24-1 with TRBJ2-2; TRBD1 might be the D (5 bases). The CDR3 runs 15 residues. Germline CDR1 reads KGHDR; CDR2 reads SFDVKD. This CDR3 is CATSDGTLDTGELFF. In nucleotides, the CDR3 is TGTGCCACCAGTGATGGCACACTGGACACTGGGGAGCTGTTTTTT.

This chain's CDR3 is CASSLVPGEYNSPLHF. For the CDR3, the DNA is TGCGCCAGCAGCTTGGTGCCAGGGGAATATAATTCACCCCTCCACTTT. The chain links TRBV5-1 to TRBJ1-6, with TRBD1 as a possible D gene (6 bases). The length of the CDR3 is 16 residues. V was pared by 0 bases and J by 4 bases, with 11 bases between. Germline CDR1 is SGHRS and CDR2 is YFSETQ.

The CDR3, as DNA: TGTGCCAGCAGCTTAGTGGGGGGGGACTATGGCTACACCTTC. Amino acid sequence: CASSLVGGDYGYTF. V gene TRBV7-2 combines with J gene TRBJ1-2; maybe TRBD1 (5 bases). The germline V and J ends were trimmed by 1 base and 3 bases, with 9 bases remaining between them. CDR3 size: 14 residues. CDR1 and CDR2 from the germline V gene are SGHTA and FQGNSA.

The DNA of the CDR3 is TGTGCCAGCGTCGGGGGGGCTGCTGGAAACACCATATATTTT. Translation: CASVGGAAGNTIYF. J is TRBJ1-3 and V is TRBV28; possible D gene TRBD1, 6 bases. Germline V lookup: CDR1 MDHEN, CDR2 SYDVKM. This CDR3 is 14 amino acids long. Trimming pared 8 bases from V and 2 bases from J, leaving 13 bases between.

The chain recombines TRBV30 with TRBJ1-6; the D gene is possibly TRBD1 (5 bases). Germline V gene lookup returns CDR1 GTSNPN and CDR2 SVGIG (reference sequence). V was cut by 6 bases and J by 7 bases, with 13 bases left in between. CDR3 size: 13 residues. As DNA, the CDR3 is TGTGCCTGCCAGGGAGGGTTAAATTCACCCCTCCACTTT. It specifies CACQGGLNSPLHF.

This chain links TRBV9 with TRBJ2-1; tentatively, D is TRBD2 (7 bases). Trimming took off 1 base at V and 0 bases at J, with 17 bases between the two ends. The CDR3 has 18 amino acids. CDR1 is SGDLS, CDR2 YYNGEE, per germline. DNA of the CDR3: TGTGCCAGCAGCGTAATCAGCGGGATAGGGGGCTCCTACAATGAGCAGTTCTTC. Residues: CASSVISGIGGSYNEQFF. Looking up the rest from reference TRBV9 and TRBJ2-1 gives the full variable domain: DSGVTQTPKHLITATGQRVTLRCSPRSGDLSVYWYQQSLDQGLQFLIQYYNGEERAKGNILERFSAQQFPDLHSELNLSSLELGDSALYFCASSVISGIGGSYNEQFFGPGTRLTVL.

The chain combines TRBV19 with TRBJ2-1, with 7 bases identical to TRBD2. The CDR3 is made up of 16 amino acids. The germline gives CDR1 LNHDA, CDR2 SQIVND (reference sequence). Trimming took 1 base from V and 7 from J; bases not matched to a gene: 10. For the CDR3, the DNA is TGTGCCAGTAGTATAGTTCGTAGCGGGTCCAGGAATGAGCAGTTCTTC. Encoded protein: CASSIVRSGSRNEQFF.

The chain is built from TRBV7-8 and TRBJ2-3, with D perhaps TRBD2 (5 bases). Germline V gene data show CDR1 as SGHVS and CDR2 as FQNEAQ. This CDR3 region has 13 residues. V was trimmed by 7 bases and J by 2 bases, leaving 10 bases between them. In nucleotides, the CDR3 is TGTGCCAGCACCCCGGGGTTCACAGATACGCAGTATTTT. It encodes CASTPGFTDTQYF. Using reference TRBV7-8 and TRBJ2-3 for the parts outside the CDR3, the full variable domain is GAGVSQSPRYKVAKRGQDVALRCDPISGHVSLFWYQQALGQGPEFLTYFQNEAQLDKSGLPSDRFFAERPEGSVSTLKIQRTQQEDSAVYLCASTPGFTDTQYFGPGTRLTVL.

The CDR3 protein is CATSDKRDGEKLFF. CDR3 bases: TGTGCCACCAGTGATAAGAGGGATGGGGAAAAACTGTTTTTT. This chain joins TRBV24-1 and TRBJ1-4; the D is unclear. Germline values: CDR1 KGHDR, CDR2 SFDVKD. The CDR3 contains 14 residues. Trimming took off 3 bases at V and 8 bases at J, with 12 bases between the two ends.

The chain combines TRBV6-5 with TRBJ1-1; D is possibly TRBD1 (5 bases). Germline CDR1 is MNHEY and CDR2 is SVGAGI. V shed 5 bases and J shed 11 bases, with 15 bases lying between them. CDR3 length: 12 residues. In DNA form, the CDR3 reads TGTGCCAGCAGTCCAGGGCCAGGTACGGCTTTCTTT. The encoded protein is CASSPGPGTAFF.

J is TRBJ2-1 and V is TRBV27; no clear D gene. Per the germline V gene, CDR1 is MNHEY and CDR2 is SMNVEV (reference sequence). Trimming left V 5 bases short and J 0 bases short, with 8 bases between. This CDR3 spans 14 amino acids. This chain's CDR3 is CASSRRSSYNEQFF. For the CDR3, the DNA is TGTGCCAGCAGTCGCAGGAGCTCCTACAATGAGCAGTTCTTC.

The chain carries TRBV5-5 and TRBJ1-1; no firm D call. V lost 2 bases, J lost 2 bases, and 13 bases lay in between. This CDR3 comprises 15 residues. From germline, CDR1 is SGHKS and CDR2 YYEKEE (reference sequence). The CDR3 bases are TGTGCCAGCAGCTTCGAACCTCTGGGAAACACTGAAGCTTTCTTT. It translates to CASSFEPLGNTEAFF.

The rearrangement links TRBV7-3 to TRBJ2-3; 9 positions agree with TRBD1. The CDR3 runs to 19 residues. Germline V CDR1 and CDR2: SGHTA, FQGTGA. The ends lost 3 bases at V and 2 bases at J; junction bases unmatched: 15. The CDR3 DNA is TGTGCCAGCAGCTTTCCCGGGACAGGGTTTCATCCTACCACAGATACGCAGTATTTT. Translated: CASSFPGTGFHPTTDTQYF. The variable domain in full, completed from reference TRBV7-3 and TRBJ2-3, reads GAGVSQTPSNKVTEKGKYVELRCDPISGHTALYWYRQSLGQGPEFLIYFQGTGAADDSGLPNDRFFAVRPEGSVSTLKIQRTERGDSAVYLCASSFPGTGFHPTTDTQYFGPGTRLTVL.

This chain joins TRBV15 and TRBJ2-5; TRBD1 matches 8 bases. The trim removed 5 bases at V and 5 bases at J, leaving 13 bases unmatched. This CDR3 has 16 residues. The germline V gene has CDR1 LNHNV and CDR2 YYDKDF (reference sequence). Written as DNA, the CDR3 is TGTGCCACCAGCTGGGGGACAGGTTCCTTATGGGAGACCCAGTACTTC. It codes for CATSWGTGSLWETQYF.

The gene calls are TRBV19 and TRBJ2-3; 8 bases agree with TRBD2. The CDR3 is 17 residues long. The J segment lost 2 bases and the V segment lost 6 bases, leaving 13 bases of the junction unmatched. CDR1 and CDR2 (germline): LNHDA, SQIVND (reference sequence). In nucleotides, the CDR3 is TGTGCCAGTAGCCAAGGGGTGGGTAGCGGGATCACAGATACGCAGTATTTT. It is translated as CASSQGVGSGITDTQYF.

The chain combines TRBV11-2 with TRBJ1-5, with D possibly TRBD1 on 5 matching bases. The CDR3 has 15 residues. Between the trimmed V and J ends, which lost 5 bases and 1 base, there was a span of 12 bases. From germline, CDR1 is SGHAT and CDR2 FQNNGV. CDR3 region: CASSPGGRSNQPQHF. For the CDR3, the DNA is TGTGCCAGCAGCCCGGGGGGACGAAGCAATCAGCCCCAGCATTTT.

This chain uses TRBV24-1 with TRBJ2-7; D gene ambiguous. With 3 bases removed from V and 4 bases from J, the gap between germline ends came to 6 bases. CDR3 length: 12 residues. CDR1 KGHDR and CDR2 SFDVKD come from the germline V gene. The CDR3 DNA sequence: TGTGCCACCAGTGATCAAACTTACGAGCAGTACTTC. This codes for CATSDQTYEQYF.

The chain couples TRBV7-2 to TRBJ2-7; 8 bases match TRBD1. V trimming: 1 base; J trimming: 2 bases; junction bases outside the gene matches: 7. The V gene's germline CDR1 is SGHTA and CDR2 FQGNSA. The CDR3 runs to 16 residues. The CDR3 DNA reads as TGTGCCAGCAGCTTAGGAGTCGGACAGGGCACCTACGAGCAGTACTTC. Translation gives CASSLGVGQGTYEQYF.

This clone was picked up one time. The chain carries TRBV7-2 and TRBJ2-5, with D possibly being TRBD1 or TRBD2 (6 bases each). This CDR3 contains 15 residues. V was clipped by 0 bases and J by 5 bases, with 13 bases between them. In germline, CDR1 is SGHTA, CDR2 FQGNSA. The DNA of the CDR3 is TGTGCCAGCAGCTTAGCAGGGCCCGGGGGCGAGACCCAGTACTTC. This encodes CASSLAGPGGETQYF.

CDR3 sequence: CAISEDRGLKAFF. The DNA of the CDR3 is TGTGCCATCAGTGAGGACAGGGGGCTTAAAGCTTTCTTT. The chain uses TRBV10-3 and TRBJ1-1, with 10 nucleotides matching TRBD1. The CDR3 spans 13 residues. CDR1 and CDR2 (germline): ENHRY, SYGVKD. Trimming at V came to 2 bases and at J to 9 bases, leaving 3 bases not matched to a gene.

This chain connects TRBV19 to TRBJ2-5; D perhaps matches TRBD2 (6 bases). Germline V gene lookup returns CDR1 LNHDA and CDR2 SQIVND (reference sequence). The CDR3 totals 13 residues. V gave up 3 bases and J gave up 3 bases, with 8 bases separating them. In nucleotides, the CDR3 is TGTGCCAGTAGTATCCCGGGGGAAGAGACCCAGTACTTC. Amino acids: CASSIPGEETQYF.

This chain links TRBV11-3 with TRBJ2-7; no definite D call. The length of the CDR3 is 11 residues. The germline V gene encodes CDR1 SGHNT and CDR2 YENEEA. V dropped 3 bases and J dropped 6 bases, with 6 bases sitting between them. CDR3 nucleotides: TGTGCCAGCAGCTTCGTGGGCGAGCAGTACTTC. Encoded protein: CASSFVGEQYF.

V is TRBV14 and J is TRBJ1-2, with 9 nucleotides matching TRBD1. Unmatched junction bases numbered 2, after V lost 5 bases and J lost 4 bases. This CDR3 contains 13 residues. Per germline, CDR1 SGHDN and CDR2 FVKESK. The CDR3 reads CASSMTGGYGYTF. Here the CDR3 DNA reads TGTGCCAGCAGCATGACAGGGGGCTATGGCTACACCTTC.

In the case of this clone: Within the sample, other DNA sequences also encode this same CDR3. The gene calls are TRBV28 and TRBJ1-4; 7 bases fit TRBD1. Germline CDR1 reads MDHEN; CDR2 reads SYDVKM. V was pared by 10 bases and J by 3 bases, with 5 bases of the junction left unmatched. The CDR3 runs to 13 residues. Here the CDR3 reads CAIPDRANEKLFF. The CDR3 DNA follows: TGTGCCATTCCAGACAGGGCTAATGAAAAACTGTTTTTT.

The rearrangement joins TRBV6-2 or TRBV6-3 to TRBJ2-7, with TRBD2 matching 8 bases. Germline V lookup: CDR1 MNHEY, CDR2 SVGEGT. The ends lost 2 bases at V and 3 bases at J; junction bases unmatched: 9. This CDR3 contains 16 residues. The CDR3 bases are TGTGCCAGCAGTTACCCCACGACGGGAGGGGTCTACGAGCAGTACTTC. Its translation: CASSYPTTGGVYEQYF.

CDR3 loop: CATSNGRRGLSDEKLFF. For the CDR3, the DNA is TGTGCCACCAGCAACGGTAGAAGAGGTCTCTCGGATGAAAAACTGTTTTTT. The rearrangement uses TRBV15 and TRBJ1-4, with no clear D. V was cut by 4 bases and J by 6 bases, with 21 bases left in between. In germline, CDR1 is LNHNV, CDR2 YYDKDF (reference sequence). CDR3 length equals 17 residues.

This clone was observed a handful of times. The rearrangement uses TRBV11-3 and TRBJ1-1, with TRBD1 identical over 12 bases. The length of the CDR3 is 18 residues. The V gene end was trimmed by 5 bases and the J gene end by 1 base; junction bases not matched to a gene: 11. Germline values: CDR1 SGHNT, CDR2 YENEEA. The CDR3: CASSAWDRGQGENTEAFF. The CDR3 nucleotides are TGTGCCAGCAGCGCCTGGGACAGGGGGCAGGGGGAGAACACTGAAGCTTTCTTT.